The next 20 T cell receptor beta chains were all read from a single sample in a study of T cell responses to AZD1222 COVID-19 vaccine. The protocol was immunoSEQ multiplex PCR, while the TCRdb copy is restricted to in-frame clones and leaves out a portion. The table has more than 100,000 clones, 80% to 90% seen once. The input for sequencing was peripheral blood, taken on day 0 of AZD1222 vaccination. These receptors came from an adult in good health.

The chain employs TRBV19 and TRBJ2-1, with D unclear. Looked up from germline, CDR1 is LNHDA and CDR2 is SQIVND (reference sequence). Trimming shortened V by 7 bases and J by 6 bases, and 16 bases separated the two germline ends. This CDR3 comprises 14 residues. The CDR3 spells CASTLPSSSNEQFF. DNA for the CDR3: TGTGCCAGTACCCTGCCTAGTTCTTCCAATGAGCAGTTCTTC. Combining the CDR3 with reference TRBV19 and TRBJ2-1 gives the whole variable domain DGGITQSPKYLFRKEGQNVTLSCEQNLNHDAMYWYRQDPGQGLRLIYYSQIVNDFQKGDIAEGYSVSREKKESFPLTVTSAQKNPTAFYLCASTLPSSSNEQFFGPGTRLTVL.

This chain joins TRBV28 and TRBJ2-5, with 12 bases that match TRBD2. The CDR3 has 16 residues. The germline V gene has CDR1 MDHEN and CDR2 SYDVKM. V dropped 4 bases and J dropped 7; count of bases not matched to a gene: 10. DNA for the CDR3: TGTGCCAGCAGTTGGACGACTAGCGGGAGTGAGGGGACCCAGTACTTC. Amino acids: CASSWTTSGSEGTQYF. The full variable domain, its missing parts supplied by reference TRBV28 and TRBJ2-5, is DVKVTQSSRYLVKRTGEKVFLECVQDMDHENMFWYRQDPGLGLRLIYFSYDVKMKEKGDIPEGYSVSREKKERFSLILESASTNQTSMYLCASSWTTSGSEGTQYFGPGTRLLVL.

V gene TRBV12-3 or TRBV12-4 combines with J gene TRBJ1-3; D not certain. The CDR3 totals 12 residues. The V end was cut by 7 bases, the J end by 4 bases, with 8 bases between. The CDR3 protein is CASMGSGNTIYF. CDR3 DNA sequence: TGTGCCAGCATGGGTTCCGGAAACACCATATATTTT.

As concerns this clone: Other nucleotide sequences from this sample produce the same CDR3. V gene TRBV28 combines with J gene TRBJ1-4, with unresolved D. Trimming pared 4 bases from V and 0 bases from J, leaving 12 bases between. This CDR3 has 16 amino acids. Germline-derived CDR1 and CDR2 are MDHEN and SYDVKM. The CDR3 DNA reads TGTGCCAGCAGTTCCCCGGGGAGCGCAACTAATGAAAAACTGTTTTTT. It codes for CASSSPGSATNEKLFF.

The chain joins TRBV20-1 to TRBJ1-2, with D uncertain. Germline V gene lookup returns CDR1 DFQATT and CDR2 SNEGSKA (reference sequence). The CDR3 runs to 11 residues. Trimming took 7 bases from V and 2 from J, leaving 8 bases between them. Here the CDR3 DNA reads TGCAGTGGAGAGCGAAACTATGGCTACACCTTC. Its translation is CSGERNYGYTF.

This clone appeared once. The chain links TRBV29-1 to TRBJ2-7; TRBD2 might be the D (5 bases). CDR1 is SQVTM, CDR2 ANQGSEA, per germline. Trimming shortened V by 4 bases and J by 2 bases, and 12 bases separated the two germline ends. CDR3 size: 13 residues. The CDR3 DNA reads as TGCAGCGTTGGGCACTACGGGGCCTACGAGCAGTACTTC. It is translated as CSVGHYGAYEQYF.

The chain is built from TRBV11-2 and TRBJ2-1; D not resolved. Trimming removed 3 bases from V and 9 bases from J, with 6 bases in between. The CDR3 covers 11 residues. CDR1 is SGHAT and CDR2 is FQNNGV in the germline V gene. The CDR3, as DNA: TGTGCCAGCAGCTTCACGTCTGAGCAGTTCTTC. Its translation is CASSFTSEQFF.

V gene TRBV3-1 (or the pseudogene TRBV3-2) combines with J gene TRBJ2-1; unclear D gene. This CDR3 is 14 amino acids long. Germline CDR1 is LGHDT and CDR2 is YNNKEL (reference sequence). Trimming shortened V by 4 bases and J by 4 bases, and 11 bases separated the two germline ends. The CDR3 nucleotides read TGTGCCAGCAGCCCAACTACAACTTACAATGAGCAGTTCTTC. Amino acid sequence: CASSPTTTYNEQFF.

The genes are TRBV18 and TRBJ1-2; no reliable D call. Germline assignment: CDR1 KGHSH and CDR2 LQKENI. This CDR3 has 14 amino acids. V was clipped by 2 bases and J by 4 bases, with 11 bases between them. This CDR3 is CASSPDDRGYGYTF. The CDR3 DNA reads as TGTGCCAGCTCACCAGACGACCGGGGCTATGGCTACACCTTC.

CDR3 amino acids: CASSLVAGVSYEQYF. In nucleotides, the CDR3 is TGTGCCAGCAGCTTAGTAGCGGGGGTCTCCTACGAGCAGTACTTC. The V and J genes are TRBV7-2 and TRBJ2-7; 9 bases agree with TRBD2. Germline V gene data show CDR1 as SGHTA and CDR2 as FQGNSA. CDR3 size: 15 residues. After removal of 1 base from V and 0 bases from J, the junction contained 1 base not matched to a gene.

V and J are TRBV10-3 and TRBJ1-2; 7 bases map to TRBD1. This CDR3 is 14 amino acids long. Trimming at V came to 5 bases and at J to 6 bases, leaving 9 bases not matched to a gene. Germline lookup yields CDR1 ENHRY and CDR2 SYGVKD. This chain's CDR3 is CAISPGTVLDGYTF. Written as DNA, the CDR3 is TGTGCCATCAGTCCCGGGACAGTCCTTGATGGCTACACCTTC.

CDR3 bases: TGTGCCAGCAGTTACGCTGGAGGAGGGGCCTACGAGCAGTACTTC. It encodes CASSYAGGGAYEQYF. J is TRBJ2-7 and V is TRBV6-5; D is possibly TRBD2 (6 bases). CDR3 length: 15 residues. V lost 2 bases and J lost 2, with 13 bases in between. The germline gives CDR1 MNHEY, CDR2 SVGAGI.

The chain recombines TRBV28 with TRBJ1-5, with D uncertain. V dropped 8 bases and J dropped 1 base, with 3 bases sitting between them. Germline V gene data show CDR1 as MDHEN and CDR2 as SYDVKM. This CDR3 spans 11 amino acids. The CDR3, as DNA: TGTGCCAGCCAGAGCAATCAGCCCCAGCATTTT. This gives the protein CASQSNQPQHF.

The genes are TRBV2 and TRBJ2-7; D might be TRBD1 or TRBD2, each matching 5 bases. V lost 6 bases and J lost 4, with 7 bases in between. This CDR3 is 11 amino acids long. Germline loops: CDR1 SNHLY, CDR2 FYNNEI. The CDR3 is CASRGEYEQYF. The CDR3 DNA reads TGTGCCAGCAGGGGGGAGTACGAGCAGTACTTC.

As DNA, the CDR3 is TGTGCCAGCAGCCGTGAGGCTGGGGCCAACGTCCTGACTTTC. Its protein is CASSREAGANVLTF. V and J are TRBV2 and TRBJ2-6, with D unresolved. The CDR3 is made up of 14 amino acids. Trimming shortened V by 6 bases and J by 2 bases, and 8 bases separated the two germline ends. CDR1 is SNHLY, CDR2 FYNNEI, per germline. Combining the CDR3 with reference TRBV2 and TRBJ2-6 gives the whole variable domain EPEVTQTPSHQVTQMGQEVILRCVPISNHLYFYWYRQILGQKVEFLVSFYNNEISEKSEIFDDQFSVERPDGSNFTLKIRSTKLEDSAMYFCASSREAGANVLTFGAGSRLTVL.

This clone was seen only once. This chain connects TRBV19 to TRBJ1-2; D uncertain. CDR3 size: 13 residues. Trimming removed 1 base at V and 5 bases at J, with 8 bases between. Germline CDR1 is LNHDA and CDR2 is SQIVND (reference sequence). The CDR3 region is CASSIGPGYGYTF. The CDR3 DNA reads TGTGCCAGTAGTATAGGCCCGGGGTATGGCTACACCTTC.

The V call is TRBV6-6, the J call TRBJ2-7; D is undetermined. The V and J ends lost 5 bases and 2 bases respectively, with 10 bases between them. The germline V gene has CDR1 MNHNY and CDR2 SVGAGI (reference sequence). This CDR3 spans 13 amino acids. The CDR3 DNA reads TGTGCCAGCAGTCGCGACTCTGCCTACGAGCAGTACTTC. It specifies CASSRDSAYEQYF.

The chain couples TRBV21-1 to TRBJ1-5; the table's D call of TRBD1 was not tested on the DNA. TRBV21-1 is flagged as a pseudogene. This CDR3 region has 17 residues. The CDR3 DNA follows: TGTGCCAGCAGCAAGGCAGGGGCCGGATATAGCAATCAGCCCCAGCATTTT. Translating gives CASSKAGAGYSNQPQHF.

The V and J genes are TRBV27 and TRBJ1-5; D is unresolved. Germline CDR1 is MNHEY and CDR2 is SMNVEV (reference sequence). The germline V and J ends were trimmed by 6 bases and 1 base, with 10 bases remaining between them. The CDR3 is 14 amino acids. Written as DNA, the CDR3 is TGTGCCAGCAGCTGGGGAGAGAGCAATCAGCCCCAGCATTTT. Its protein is CASSWGESNQPQHF.

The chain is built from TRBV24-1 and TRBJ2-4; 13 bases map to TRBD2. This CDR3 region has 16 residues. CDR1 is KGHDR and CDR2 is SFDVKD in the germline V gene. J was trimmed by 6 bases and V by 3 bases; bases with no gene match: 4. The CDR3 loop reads CATSDGLAGEVNIQYF. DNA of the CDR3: TGTGCCACCAGTGATGGACTAGCGGGAGAGGTAAACATTCAGTACTTC.